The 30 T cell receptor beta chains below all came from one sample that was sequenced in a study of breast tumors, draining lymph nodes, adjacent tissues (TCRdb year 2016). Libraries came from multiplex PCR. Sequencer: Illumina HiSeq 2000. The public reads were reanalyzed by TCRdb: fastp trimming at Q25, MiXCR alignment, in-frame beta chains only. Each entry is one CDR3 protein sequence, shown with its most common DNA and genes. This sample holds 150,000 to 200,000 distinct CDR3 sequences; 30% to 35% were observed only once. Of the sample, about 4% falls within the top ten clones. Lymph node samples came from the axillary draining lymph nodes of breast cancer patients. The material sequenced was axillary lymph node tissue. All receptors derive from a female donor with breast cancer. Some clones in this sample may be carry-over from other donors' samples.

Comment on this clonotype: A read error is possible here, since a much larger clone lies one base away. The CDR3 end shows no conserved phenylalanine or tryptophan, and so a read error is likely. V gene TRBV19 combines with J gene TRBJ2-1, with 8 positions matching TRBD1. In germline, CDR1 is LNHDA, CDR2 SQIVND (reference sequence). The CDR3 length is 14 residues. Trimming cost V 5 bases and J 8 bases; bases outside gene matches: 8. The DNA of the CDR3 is TGTGCCAGTAGTTCCCGGACAGGGCGGTATGAGCAGTTCCTC. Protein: CASSSRTGRYEQFL.

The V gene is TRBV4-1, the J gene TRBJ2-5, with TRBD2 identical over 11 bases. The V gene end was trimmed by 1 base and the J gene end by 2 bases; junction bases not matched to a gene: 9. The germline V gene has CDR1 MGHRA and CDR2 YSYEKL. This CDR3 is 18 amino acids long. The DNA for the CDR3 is TGCGCCAGCAGCCAAGGTTTGCTAGCGGGGGGTCAGCAAGAGACCCAGTACTTC. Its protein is CASSQGLLAGGQQETQYF.

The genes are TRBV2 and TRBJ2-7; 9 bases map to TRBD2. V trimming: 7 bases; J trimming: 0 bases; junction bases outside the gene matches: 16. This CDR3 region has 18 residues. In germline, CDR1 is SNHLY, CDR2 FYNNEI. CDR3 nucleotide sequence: TGTGCCAGCATTCCTAGCGGGATTGCACCTCCGTGCTCCTACGAGCAGTACTTC. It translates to CASIPSGIAPPCSYEQYF.

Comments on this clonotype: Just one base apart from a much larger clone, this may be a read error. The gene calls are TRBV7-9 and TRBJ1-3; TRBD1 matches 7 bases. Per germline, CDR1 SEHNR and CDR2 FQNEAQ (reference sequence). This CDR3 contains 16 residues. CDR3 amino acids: CASTLRGGLSGNTLYF. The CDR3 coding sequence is TGTGCCAGCACCTTAAGAGGGGGCCTGTCTGGAAACACCCTATATTTT.

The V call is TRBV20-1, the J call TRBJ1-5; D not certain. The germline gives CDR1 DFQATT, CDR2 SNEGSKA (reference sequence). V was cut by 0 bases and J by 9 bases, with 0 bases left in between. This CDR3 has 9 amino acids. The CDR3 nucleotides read TGCAGTGCTAGAGAGCCCCAGCATTTT. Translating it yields CSAREPQHF.

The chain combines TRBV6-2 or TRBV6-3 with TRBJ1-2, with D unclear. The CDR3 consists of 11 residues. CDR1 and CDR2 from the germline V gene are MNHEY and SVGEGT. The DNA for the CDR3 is TGTGTCACGGCGGCCAACTATGGCTACACCTTC. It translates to CVTAANYGYTF.

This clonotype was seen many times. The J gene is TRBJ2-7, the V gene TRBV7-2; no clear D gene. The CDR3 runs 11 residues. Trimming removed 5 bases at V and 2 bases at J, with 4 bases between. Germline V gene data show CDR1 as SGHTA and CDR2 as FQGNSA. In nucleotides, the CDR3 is TGTGCCAGCAGCAACACCTACGAGCAGTACTTC. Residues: CASSNTYEQYF. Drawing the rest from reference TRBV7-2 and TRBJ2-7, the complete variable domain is GAGVSQSPSNKVTEKGKDVELRCDPISGHTALYWYRQSLGQGLEFLIYFQGNSAPDKSGLPSDRFSAERTGGSVSTLTIQRTQQEDSAVYLCASSNTYEQYFGPGTRLTVT.

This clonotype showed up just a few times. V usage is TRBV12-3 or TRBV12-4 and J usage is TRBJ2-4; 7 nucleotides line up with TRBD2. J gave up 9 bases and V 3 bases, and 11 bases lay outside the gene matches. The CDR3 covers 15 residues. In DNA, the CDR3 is TGTGCCAGCAGTTTTAGCGGCGGGGGTTTTAGCATTCAGTACTTC. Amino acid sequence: CASSFSGGGFSIQYF.

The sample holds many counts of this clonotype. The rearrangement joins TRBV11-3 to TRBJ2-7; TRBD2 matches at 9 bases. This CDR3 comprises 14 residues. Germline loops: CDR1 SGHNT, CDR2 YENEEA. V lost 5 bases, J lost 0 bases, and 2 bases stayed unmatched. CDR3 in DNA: TGTGCCAGCAGCCCAGCGGGAGGCTCCTACGAGCAGTACTTC. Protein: CASSPAGGSYEQYF.

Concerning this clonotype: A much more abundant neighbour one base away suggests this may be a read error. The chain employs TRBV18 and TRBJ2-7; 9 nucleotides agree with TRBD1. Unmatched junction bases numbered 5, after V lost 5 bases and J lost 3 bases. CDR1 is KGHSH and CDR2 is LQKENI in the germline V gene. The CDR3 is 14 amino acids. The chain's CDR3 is CASSCGQGLYEQYF. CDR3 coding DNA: TGTGCCAGCTCATGTGGACAGGGGCTCTACGAGCAGTACTTC.

The CDR3 DNA is TGTGCCAGCAGCATAGCGAAGACAGGGGTTAGCACAGATACGCAGTATTTT. It translates to CASSIAKTGVSTDTQYF. The chain uses TRBV5-5 and TRBJ2-3; 8 nucleotides match TRBD1. The length of the CDR3 is 17 residues. The ends lost 4 bases at V and 0 bases at J; junction bases unmatched: 10. Germline V gene lookup returns CDR1 SGHKS and CDR2 YYEKEE (reference sequence).

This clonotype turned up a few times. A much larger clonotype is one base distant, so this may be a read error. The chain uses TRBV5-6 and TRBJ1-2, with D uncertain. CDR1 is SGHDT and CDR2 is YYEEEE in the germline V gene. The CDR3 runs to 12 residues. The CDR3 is CASSLFNSGYTF. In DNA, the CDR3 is TGTGCCAGCAGCTTGTTTAACTCTGGCTACACCTTC.

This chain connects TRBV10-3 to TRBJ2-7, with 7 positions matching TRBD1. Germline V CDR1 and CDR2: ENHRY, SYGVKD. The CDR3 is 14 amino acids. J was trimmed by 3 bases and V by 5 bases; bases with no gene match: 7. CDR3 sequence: CAISLGQNVYEQYF. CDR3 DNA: TGTGCCATCAGTCTGGGACAGAACGTCTACGAGCAGTACTTC.

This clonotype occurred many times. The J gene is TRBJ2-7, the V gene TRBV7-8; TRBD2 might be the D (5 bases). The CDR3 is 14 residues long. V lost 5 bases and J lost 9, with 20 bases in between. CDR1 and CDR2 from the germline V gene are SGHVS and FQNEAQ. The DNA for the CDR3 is TGTGCCAGCAGCCCCCCCGGACGGTACGAGGGGCAGTACTTC. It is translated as CASSPPGRYEGQYF. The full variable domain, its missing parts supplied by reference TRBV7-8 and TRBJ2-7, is GAGVSQSPRYKVAKRGQDVALRCDPISGHVSLFWYQQALGQGPEFLTYFQNEAQLDKSGLPSDRFFAERPEGSVSTLKIQRTQQEDSAVYLCASSPPGRYEGQYFGPGTRLTVT.

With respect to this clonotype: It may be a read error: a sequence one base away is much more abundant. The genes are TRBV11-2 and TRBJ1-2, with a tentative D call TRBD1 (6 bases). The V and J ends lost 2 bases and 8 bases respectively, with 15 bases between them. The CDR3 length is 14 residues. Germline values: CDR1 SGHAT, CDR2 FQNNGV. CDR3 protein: CASSLTGAALGYTF. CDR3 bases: TGTGCCAGCAGCTTAACGGGGGCGGCTTTGGGCTACACCTTC. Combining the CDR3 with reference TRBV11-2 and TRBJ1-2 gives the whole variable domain EAGVAQSPRYKIIEKRQSVAFWCNPISGHATLYWYQQILGQGPKLLIQFQNNGVVDDSQLPKDRFSAERLKGVDSTLKIQPAKLEDSAVYLCASSLTGAALGYTFGSGTRLTVV.

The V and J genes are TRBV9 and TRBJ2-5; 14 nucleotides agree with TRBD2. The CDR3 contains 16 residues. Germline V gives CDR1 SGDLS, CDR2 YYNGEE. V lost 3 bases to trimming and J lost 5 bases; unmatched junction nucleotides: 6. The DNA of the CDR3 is TGTGCCAGCAGCGCGACTAGCGGGGGGGAGGGGGAGACCCAGTACTTC. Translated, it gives CASSATSGGEGETQYF.

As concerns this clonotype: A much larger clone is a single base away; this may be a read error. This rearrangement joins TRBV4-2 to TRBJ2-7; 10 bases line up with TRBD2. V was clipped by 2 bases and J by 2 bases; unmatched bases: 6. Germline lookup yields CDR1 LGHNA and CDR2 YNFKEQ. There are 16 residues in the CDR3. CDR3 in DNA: TGTGCCAGCAGCCAAACTTCTAGCGGGGGCCCCTACGAGCAGTACTTC. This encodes CASSQTSSGGPYEQYF.

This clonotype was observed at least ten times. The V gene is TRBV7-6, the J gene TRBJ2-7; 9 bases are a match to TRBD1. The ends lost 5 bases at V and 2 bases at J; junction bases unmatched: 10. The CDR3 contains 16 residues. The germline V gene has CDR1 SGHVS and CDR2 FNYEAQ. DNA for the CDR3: TGTGCCAGCAGCAACCCCGGACAGGGGCAAACCTACGAGCAGTACTTC. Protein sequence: CASSNPGQGQTYEQYF.

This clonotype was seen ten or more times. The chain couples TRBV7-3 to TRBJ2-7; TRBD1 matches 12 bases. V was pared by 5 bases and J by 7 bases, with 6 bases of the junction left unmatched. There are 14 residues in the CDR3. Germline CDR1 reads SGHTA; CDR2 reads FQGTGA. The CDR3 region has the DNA TGTGCCAGCAGCCCGGGACAGGGGGCGGGAGAGCAGTACTTC. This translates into CASSPGQGAGEQYF.

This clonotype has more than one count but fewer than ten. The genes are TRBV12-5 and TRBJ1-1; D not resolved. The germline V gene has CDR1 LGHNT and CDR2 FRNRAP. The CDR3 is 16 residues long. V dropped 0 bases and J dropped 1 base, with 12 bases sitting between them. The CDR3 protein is CASGLVKTGRNTEAFF. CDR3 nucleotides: TGTGCTAGTGGTTTGGTAAAAACGGGCCGGAACACTGAAGCTTTCTTT.

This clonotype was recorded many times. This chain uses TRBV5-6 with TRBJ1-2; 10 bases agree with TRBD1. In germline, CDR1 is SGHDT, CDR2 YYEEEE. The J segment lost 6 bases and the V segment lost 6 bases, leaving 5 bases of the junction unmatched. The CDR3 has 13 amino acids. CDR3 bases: TGTGCCAGCAACAGCGACAGGGGGCATGGCTACACCTTC. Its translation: CASNSDRGHGYTF.

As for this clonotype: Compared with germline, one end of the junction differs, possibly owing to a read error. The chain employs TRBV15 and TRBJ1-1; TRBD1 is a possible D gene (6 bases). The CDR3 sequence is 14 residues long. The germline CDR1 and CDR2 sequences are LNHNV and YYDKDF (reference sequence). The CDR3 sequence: CATSVTGGDTEASF. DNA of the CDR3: TGTGCCACCAGCGTCACGGGGGGGGACACTGAAGCTTCCTTT.

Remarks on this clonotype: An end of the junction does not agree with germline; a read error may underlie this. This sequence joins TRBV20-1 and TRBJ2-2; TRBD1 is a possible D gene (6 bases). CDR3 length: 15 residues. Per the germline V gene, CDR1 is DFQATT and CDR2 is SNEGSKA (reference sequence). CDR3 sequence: CGARDGGTYTGELFF. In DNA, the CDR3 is TGCGGTGCTAGAGATGGGGGCACCTACACCGGGGAGCTGTTTTTT.

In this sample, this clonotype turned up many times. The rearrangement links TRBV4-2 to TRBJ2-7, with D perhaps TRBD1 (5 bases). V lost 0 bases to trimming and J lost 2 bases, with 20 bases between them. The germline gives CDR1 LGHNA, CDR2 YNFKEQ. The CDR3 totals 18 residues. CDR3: CASSQDYAPAGSTYEQYF. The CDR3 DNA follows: TGTGCCAGCAGCCAAGATTACGCCCCGGCAGGGTCGACCTACGAGCAGTACTTC.

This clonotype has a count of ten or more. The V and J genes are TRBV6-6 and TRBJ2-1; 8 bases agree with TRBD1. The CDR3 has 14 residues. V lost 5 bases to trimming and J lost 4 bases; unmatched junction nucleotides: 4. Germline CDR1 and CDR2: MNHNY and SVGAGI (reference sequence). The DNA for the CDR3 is TGTGCCAGCAGTAGGGACAGGAGATACAATGAGCAGTTCTTC. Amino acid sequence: CASSRDRRYNEQFF.

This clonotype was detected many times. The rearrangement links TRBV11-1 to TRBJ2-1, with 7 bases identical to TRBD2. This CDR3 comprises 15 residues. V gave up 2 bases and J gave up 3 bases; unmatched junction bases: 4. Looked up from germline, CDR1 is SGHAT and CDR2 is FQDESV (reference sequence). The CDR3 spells CASSLRRGNYNEQFF. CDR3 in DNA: TGTGCCAGCAGCTTAAGGCGGGGGAACTACAATGAGCAGTTCTTC.

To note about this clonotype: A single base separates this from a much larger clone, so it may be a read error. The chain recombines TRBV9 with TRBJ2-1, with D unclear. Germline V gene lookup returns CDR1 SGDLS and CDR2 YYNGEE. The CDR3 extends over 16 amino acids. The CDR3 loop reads CASSPDASSFYNGQFF. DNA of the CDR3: TGTGCCAGCAGCCCCGATGCCTCTTCCTTTTACAATGGGCAGTTCTTC.

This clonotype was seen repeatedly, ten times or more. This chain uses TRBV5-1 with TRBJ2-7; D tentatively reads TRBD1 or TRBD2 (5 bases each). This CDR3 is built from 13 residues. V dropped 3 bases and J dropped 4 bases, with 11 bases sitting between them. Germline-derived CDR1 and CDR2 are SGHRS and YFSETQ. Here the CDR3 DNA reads TGCGCCAGCAGCTGGGAGACAGCATACGAGCAGTACTTC. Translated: CASSWETAYEQYF.

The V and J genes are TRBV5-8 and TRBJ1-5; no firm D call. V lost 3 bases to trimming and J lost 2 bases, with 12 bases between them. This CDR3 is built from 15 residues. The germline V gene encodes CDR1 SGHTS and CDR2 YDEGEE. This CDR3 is CASSSRIYGNQPQHF. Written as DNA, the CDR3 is TGTGCCAGCAGCTCACGGATCTACGGCAATCAGCCCCAGCATTTT.

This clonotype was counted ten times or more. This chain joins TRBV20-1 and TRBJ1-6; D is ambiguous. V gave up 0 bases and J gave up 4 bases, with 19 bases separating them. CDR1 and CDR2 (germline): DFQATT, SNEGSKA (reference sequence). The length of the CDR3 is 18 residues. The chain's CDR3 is CSARDPRADPSYNSPLHF. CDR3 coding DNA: TGCAGTGCTAGAGATCCTAGGGCAGATCCGAGTTATAATTCACCCCTCCACTTT.